The text below deals with one T cell receptor (beta chain). Its antigen is currently unknown. One end of the junction varies from germline; a read error may be responsible. The sample originates from a study of graft-versus-host responses after intestinal transplantation. Study-wide context: Every recipient had anti-thymocyte globulin induction and approximately three years of tacrolimus plus steroids.

Germline loops: CDR1 MDHEN, CDR2 SYDVKM. CDR3 size: 14 residues. Assay used: immunoSEQ multiplex PCR; TCRdb lists only in-frame clones, some missing. In the table there are 84,000 or so clones, around 87% of which are singletons. Broader study findings: Early post-transplant declines in HvG were associated with peak levels of circulating GvH clones. Marrow from the recipient contained GvH clones, some of which had appeared first in ileum or blood.

The chain carries TRBV28 and TRBJ2-7; TRBD2 aligns across 7 bases. Here the sequenced sample was unstimulated CD8+ T cells sorted from spleen or lymph node cells, taken before transplant. The TCR originated in a human donor who was the organ donor for an intestinal transplant. This CDR3 reads CASRMAGVSNEQYF. The CDR3 DNA follows: TGTGCCAGCCGAATGGCGGGGGTCTCCAACGAGCAGTACTTC.